This T cell receptor beta chain was captured in a study of response to subunit inactivated influenza vaccine. One entry per CDR3 protein, called by TCRdb with MiXCR from the RT-PCR reads. The profile shows about 780,000 distinct CDR3 sequences, under 20% of them singletons. Overall study findings and caveats: Authors suggested each seasonal flu vaccination may recruit only limited numbers of new T cells.

This clonotype showed up many times. Its antigen is undetermined. The starting material was PBMCs from blood, obtained 4 to 6 days after vaccination. The sequence derives from a man aged 50 or older who received an inactivated influenza vaccine.

CDR3 DNA: TGTGCCAGCAGCCTTACCATAGCGGGAGGCACAGATACGCAGTATTTT. Translating it yields CASSLTIAGGTDTQYF. The V gene is TRBV4-2, the J gene TRBJ2-3; TRBD2 matches 9 bases. CDR1 is LGHNA, CDR2 YNFKEQ, per germline. The CDR3 length is 16 residues. With 4 bases clipped from V and 1 base from J, the junction kept 6 bases outside the gene matches.